This T cell receptor beta chain comes out of a study of beta chain features in type 1 diabetes. Study findings and constraints: In all four CD4+ subsets, TCRB CDR3 length was significantly, moderately reduced in type 1 diabetes.

The germline CDR1 and CDR2 sequences are SGHDT and YYEEEE. Trimming pared 4 bases from V and 2 bases from J, leaving 11 bases between. The CDR3 covers 14 residues. Sorted cells reached over 95% purity in every population. Details on this clone: Its antigen is not known.

TCRB transcripts that were expressed got sequenced, as all of the isolated RNA had been reverse transcribed. Sequencing of naive, central memory and regulatory T cell samples gave an average of around 3.5 million reads. Generated by immunoSEQ multiplex PCR, the TCRdb table keeps only in-frame clones and is missing some. The sample lists a few hundred thousand clones; roughly an eighth were seen once. The clonotype comes from a woman aged 18-30 years with type 1 diabetes. Sequenced input: naive CD4+ T cells from blood. The rearrangement links TRBV5-6 to TRBJ2-3; tentative D call: TRBD1 (5 bases). The CDR3 loop reads CASSIRGPTDTQYF. CDR3 DNA sequence: TGTGCCAGCAGCATAAGGGGTCCCACAGATACGCAGTATTTT.